This T cell receptor (beta chain) was recorded in a study of T cell responses to AZD1222 COVID-19 vaccine. General observations from the study: Baseline seropositivity occurred in only a handful of AZD1222 recipients. Targeting of unmutated variant regions was reportedly seen in nearly half of spike-specific TCRs. Spike-specific TCR depth and breadth grew after two AZD1222 doses.

Repertoires were generated with immunoSEQ multiplex PCR, while TCRdb's copy carries only in-frame clones and drops some. The data hold some 120,000 clones, with more than 65% observed a single time. This clone was seen a handful of times. Its antigen is unidentified. The receptor was derived from an adult who received the AZD1222 COVID-19 vaccine. Sequences were derived from peripheral blood, sampled 28 days after the second AZD1222 dose.

CDR3 DNA: TGTGCCAGCAGTCAACAGGGGGGGAGTAACGAGCAGTACTTC. Its protein product is CASSQQGGSNEQYF. V gene TRBV6-5 combines with J gene TRBJ2-7; TRBD1 might be the D (8 bases). The length of the CDR3 is 14 residues. Germline V lookup: CDR1 MNHEY, CDR2 SVGAGI. The germline V and J ends were trimmed by 5 bases and 5 bases, with 16 bases remaining between them.